This TCR beta chain was sequenced in a study of blood T cells in healthy people across ages. Study-level results: Whereas aged donors had fewer naive CD4+ cells, long-lived donors had more of them and higher diversity. Naive and antigen-experienced cells could not be conclusively compared, given unsorted PBMCs.

Remarks on this clonotype: What it recognizes is unknown.

Using a J-beta primer mix together with a sample-barcoded 5' primer, a second PCR was run for about 6 to 11 cycles. TCRdb analysed the 5' RACE reads with MiXCR anew, one entry per CDR3 protein. The sample includes around 1.5 million distinct CDR3 sequences, 40% to 50% of them seen just once. V lost 0 bases, J lost 8 bases, and 5 bases stayed unmatched. This CDR3 is built from 14 residues. Looked up from germline, CDR1 is SGHRS and CDR2 is YFSETQ. Sample: blood. The V gene is TRBV5-1, the J gene TRBJ2-1; 7 nucleotides agree with TRBD2. This clonotype was obtained from a young woman in good health. Here the CDR3 reads CASSLAGGRDEQFF. Written as DNA, the CDR3 is TGCGCCAGCAGCTTGGCGGGGGGTCGGGATGAGCAGTTCTTC.